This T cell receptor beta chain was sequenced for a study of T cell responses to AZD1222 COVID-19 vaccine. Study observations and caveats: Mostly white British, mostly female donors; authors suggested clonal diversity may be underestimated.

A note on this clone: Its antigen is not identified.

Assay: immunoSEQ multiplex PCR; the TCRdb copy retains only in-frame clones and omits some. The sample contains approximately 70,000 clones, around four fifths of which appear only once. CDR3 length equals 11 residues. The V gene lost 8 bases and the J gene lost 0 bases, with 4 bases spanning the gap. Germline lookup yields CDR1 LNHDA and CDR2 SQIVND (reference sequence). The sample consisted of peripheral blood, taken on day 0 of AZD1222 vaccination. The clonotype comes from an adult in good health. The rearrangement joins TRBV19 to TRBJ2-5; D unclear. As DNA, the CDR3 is TGTGCCAGTTCGTACCAAGAGACCCAGTACTTC. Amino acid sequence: CASSYQETQYF.